This T cell receptor (beta chain) comes out of a study of cytomegalovirus exposure and HLA in healthy donors. Study background: Unique TCRs numbering about 87 million, obtained from HLA-typed donors, made up an early data release.

The primer mix had 60 Vbeta and 13 Jbeta primers. The table came from immunoSEQ multiplex PCR; TCRdb's copy has only in-frame clones and leaves some out. The table lists around 200,000 clones, approximately 84% of them singletons. Study-level findings and limits: The study reported that TCR beta sequences accurately predicted HLA-A and HLA-B alleles in most subjects. The presence/absence work took it that sequencing depth was about the same across donors.

The germline gives CDR1 MNHEY, CDR2 SMNVEV (reference sequence). Trimming removed 6 bases from V and 0 bases from J; junction bases left unmatched: 11. This CDR3 comprises 18 residues. Of note for this clone: The target antigen is unknown.

The chain joins TRBV27 to TRBJ1-6; 7 positions agree with TRBD1. Sequenced input: PBMCs. This TCR came from a woman aged 40 to 50 in good health and CMV-seronegative. DNA for the CDR3: TGTGCCAGCAGACATTGGACAGGCCCGAGCTCCTATAATTCACCCCTCCACTTT. Its translation is CASRHWTGPSSYNSPLHF.